This record concerns one T cell receptor (beta chain) sequence. This PCR relied on a set of 60 Vbeta primers and 13 Jbeta primers. The repertoire was sequenced with immunoSEQ multiplex PCR; TCRdb's copy has only in-frame clones and lacks some. The data show around 53,000 clones, about 82% seen once. The data were obtained in a study of cytomegalovirus exposure and HLA in healthy donors. The CDR3 is 15 amino acids. CDR1 is SGHAT and CDR2 is FQDESV in the germline V gene (reference sequence). J gave up 8 bases and V 2 bases, and 7 bases lay outside the gene matches. The receptor comes from a young man in good health and CMV-seronegative. The sequenced sample consisted of PBMCs. The chain carries TRBV11-1 and TRBJ2-1; 9 bases agree with TRBD2. CDR3 bases: TGTGCCAGCAGCTTATGGGCGGGAGGGGGCGATGAGCAGTTCTTC. Translating gives CASSLWAGGGDEQFF.